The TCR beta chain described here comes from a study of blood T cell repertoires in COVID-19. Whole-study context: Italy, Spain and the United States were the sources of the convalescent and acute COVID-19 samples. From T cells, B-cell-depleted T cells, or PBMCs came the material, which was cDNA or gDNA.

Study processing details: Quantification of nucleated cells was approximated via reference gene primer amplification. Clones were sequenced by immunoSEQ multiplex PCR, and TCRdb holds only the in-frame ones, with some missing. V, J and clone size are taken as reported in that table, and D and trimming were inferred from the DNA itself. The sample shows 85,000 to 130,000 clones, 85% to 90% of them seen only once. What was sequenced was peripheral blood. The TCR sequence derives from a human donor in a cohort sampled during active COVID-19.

CDR3: CASSFGTGGSANTGELFF. Written as DNA, the CDR3 is TGTGCCAGCAGCTTTGGGACGGGGGGCAGCGCGAACACCGGGGAGCTGTTTTTT. The chain links TRBV7-3 to TRBJ2-2; a weak D match, TRBD2 (7 bases). The germline V gene has CDR1 SGHTA and CDR2 FQGTGA. Trimming took 3 bases from V and 0 from J, leaving 17 bases between them. The CDR3 extends over 18 amino acids. The full variable domain, with the rest looked up from reference TRBV7-3 and TRBJ2-2, is GAGVSQTPSNKVTEKGKYVELRCDPISGHTALYWYRQSLGQGPEFLIYFQGTGAADDSGLPNDRFFAVRPEGSVSTLKIQRTERGDSAVYLCASSFGTGGSANTGELFFGEGSRLTVL.